The entry below describes one T cell receptor beta chain. The sample comes from a study of molecular identifiers for immune sequencing clone quantification. Background on the study: Replicate experiments divided RNA from around 18,000 or 91,000 naive CD8 cells into five parts and sequenced four.

TCRdb re-analysed the PCR reads in MiXCR, keeping a single row per CDR3 protein. The repertoire includes some 590,000 distinct CDR3 sequences, around 25% of them detected once, and around 0.78% sits in the top ten. Naive CD8 T cells were picked out by sorting for CD8+CD4-CCR7+CD45RA+. Sequencing was performed on naive CD8+ T cells from blood, with Jurkat cell RNA spiked in. As to subset: FACS-sorted CD8+CD4-CCR7+CD45RA+ naive T cells. This TCR was sampled from a human donor in good health. Some libraries in this study had Jurkat cell RNA spiked in.

The CDR3, as DNA: TGTGCCAGCAGTTACTCGGTCTACTCTCGGAATGAGCAGTTCTTC. Its protein product is CASSYSVYSRNEQFF. The gene calls are TRBV6-2 or TRBV6-3 and TRBJ2-1; D gene ambiguous. Trimming removed 0 bases from V and 7 bases from J, with 13 bases in between. Germline V gene sequence: CDR1 MNHEY, CDR2 SVGEGT. This CDR3 is 15 amino acids long.